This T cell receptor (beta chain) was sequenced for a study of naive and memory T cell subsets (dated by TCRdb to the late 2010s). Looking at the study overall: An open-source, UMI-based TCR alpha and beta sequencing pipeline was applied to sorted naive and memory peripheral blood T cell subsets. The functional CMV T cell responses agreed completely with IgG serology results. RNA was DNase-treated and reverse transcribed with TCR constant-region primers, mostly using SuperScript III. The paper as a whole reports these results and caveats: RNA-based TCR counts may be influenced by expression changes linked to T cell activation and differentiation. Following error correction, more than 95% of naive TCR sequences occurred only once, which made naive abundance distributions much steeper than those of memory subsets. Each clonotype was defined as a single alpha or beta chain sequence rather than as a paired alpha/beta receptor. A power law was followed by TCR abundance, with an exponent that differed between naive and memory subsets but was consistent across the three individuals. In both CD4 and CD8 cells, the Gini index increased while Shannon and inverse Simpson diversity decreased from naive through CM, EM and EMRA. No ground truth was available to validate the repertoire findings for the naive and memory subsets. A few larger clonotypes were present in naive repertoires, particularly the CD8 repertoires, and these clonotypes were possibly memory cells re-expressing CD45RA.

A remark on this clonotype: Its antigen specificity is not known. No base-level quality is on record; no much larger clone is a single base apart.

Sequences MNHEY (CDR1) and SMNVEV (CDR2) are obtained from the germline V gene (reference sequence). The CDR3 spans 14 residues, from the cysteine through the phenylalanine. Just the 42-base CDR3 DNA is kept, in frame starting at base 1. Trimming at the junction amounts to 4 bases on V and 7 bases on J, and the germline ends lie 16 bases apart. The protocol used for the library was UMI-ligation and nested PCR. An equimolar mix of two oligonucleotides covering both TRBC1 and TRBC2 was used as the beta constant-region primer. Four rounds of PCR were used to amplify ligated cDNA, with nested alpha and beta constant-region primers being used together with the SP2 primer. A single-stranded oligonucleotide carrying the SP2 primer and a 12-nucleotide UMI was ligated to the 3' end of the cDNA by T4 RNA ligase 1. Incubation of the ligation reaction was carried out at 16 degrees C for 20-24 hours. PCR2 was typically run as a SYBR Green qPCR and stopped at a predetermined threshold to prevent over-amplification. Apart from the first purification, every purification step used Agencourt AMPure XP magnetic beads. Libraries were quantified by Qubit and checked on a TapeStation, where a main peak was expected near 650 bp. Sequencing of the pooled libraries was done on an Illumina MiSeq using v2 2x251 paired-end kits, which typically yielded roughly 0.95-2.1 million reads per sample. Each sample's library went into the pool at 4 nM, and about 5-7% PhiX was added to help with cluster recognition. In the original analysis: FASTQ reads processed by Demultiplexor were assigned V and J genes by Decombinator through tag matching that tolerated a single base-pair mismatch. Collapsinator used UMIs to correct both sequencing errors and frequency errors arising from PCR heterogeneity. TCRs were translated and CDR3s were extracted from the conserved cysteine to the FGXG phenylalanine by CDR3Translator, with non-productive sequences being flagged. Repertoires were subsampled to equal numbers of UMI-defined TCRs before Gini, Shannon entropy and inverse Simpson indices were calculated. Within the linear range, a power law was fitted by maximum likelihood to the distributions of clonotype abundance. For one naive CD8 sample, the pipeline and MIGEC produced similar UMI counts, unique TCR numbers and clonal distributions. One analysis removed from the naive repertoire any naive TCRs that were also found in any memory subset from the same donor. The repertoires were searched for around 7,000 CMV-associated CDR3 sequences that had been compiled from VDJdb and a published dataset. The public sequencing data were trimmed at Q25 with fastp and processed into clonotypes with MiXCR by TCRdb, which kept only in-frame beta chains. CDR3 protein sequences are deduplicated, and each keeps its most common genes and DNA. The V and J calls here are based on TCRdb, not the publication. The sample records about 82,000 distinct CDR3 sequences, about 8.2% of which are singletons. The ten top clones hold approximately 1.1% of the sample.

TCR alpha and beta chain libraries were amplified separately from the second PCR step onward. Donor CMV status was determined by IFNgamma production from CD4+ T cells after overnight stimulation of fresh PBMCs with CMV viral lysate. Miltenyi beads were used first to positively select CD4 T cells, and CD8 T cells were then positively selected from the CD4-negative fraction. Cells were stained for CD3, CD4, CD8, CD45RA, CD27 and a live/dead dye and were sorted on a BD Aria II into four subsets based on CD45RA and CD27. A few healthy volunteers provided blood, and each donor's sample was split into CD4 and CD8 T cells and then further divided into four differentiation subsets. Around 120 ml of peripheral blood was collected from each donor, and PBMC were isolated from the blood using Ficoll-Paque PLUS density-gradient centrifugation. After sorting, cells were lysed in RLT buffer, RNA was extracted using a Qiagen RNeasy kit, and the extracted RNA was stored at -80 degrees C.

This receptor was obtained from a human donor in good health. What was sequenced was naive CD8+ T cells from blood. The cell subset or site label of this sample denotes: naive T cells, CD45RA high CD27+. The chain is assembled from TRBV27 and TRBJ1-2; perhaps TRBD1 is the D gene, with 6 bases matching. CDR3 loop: CASSSIPQGTGYTF. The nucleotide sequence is TGTGCCAGCAGTTCCATCCCCCAGGGGACTGGCTACACCTTC.